These T cell receptor beta chains were read from a single sample in a study of blood T cell repertoires in COVID-19. Sequencing was performed with immunoSEQ multiplex PCR; in TCRdb, only in-frame clones are kept and a portion is missing. This table has approximately 180,000 clones, under 85% appearing once. Sequenced sample: peripheral blood. These receptors were collected from a woman older than 75 with acute or convalescent COVID-19. Both conserved end residues are part of each CDR3. Each record gives: clone size, D gene, J gene, V gene, CDR3 protein, CDR3 DNA. D genes are given only for firm matches. Not all rows give a size; the values are once, few, many and, for expanded clones, a class.

>NA|TRBD1|TRBJ1-2|TRBV28
CASTEGAYYGYTF
TGTGCCAGCACCGAGGGGGCTTACTATGGCTACACCTTC
>few|NA|TRBJ1-1|TRBV10-1
CASSESGGNTEAFF
TGCGCCAGCAGTGAGTCAGGCGGGAACACTGAAGCTTTCTTT
>NA|TRBD1|TRBJ1-1|TRBV4-3
CASSHPDRGRAFF
TGCGCCAGCAGCCACCCGGACAGGGGCCGAGCTTTCTTT
>NA|TRBD1|TRBJ1-3|TRBV7-2
CASSSLQGAISGNTIYF
TGTGCCAGCAGCTCATTACAGGGGGCTATCTCTGGAAACACCATATATTTT
>once|TRBD1|TRBJ1-1|TRBV7-2
CASSSAGTAVEAFF
TGTGCCAGCAGCTCCGCCGGGACAGCCGTTGAAGCTTTCTTT
>NA|NA|TRBJ1-5|TRBV27
CASSTSGARGGNQPQHF
TGTGCCAGCAGTACATCCGGGGCCAGGGGAGGCAATCAGCCCCAGCATTTT
>NA|TRBD2|TRBJ2-2|TRBV15
CATSRGPGTSGGRTGELFF
TGTGCCACCAGCAGAGGTCCCGGGACTAGCGGGGGGCGCACCGGGGAGCTGTTTTTT
>NA|TRBD2|TRBJ2-1|TRBV15
CATSRDPGLAGGEQFF
TGTGCCACCAGCAGAGATCCGGGACTAGCGGGAGGAGAGCAGTTCTTC
>NA|NA|TRBJ1-3|TRBV19
CASGADSSGNTIYF
TGTGCCAGTGGGGCGGATAGCTCTGGAAACACCATATATTTT
>NA|TRBD1|TRBJ1-5|TRBV25-1
CASGTDRLNQPQHF
TGTGCCAGCGGAACGGACAGGCTCAATCAGCCCCAGCATTTT